One sample yielded the 7 T cell receptor beta chains listed below, sequenced in a study of shared clonotypes between healthy human individuals. Here immunoSEQ multiplex PCR was the method, and the copy in TCRdb shows in-frame clones only, minus some. The data show about 2.4 million clones, approximately 93% seen once. The sequencing sample was made of naive CD4+ T cells from PBMCs. The subset was: CD45RA+ positively selected. All receptors derive from a man between 18 and 29 years old in good health. Some clones in this sample may be carry-over from other donors' samples.

CDR3 residues: CASSLRPSMNTEAFF. The CDR3 DNA sequence: TGTGCCAGCAGTTTACGCCCCAGTATGAACACTGAAGCTTTCTTT. The J gene is TRBJ1-1, the V gene TRBV27; D ambiguous. The V end was cut by 2 bases, the J end by 0 bases, with 10 bases between. This CDR3 has 15 amino acids. Germline V lookup: CDR1 MNHEY, CDR2 SMNVEV (reference sequence).

On this clone: Other DNA sequences in the sample encode the same CDR3. The CDR3 region is CASSIGLASYNEQFF. CDR3 nucleotide sequence: TGTGCCAGTAGTATCGGACTAGCGAGTTACAATGAGCAGTTCTTC. The chain recombines TRBV19 with TRBJ2-1; 9 bases fit TRBD2. J gave up 4 bases and V 3 bases, and 4 bases lay outside the gene matches. CDR1 LNHDA and CDR2 SQIVND come from the germline V gene (reference sequence). This CDR3 region has 15 residues.

The gene calls are TRBV18 and TRBJ2-1; 11 nucleotides agree with TRBD2. CDR1 and CDR2 (germline): KGHSH, LQKENI. The length of the CDR3 is 15 residues. V lost 4 bases and J lost 8; bases outside the gene matches: 7. This CDR3 reads CASSRGLADRDEQFF. The CDR3 DNA is TGTGCCAGCTCACGGGGACTAGCGGATAGGGATGAGCAGTTCTTC.

This clone has a single count. The V and J genes are TRBV4-3 and TRBJ1-1, with 7 bases fitting TRBD1. The CDR3 runs to 13 residues. Germline V gene sequence: CDR1 LGHNA, CDR2 YSLEER. Trimming cost V 7 bases and J 8 bases; bases outside gene matches: 10. The CDR3: CASTGKGGSEAFF. CDR3 sequence (DNA): TGCGCCAGCACAGGGAAAGGGGGCTCAGAAGCTTTCTTT.

The chain joins TRBV12-1 to TRBJ2-1; TRBD2, as called in the table, went unchecked against the DNA. TRBV12-1 is labeled a pseudogene. The CDR3 contains 18 residues. DNA of the CDR3: TGTGCCAGCAGCCCCGAATACCCACTAGCGGGAGCGGCCAATGAGCAGTTCTTC. It is translated as CASSPEYPLAGAANEQFF.

V usage is TRBV2 and J usage is TRBJ2-5; D possibly matches TRBD1 or TRBD2 (6 bases each). The CDR3 runs 15 residues. Trimming cost V 6 bases and J 4 bases, with 18 bases left between them. Germline-derived CDR1 and CDR2 are SNHLY and FYNNEI. The CDR3, as DNA: TGTGCCAGCAGCGTCAACGGGGGCGCCCCAGAGACCCAGTACTTC. Protein: CASSVNGGAPETQYF.

The V and J genes are TRBV5-5 and TRBJ1-4; D is undetermined. Germline V CDR1 and CDR2: SGHKS, YYEKEE (reference sequence). The V end lost 4 bases, the J end lost 7 bases, and 8 bases lay between the germline ends. The CDR3 runs to 12 residues. The CDR3 nucleotides are TGTGCCAGCAGCAAGGGAGGTGAAAAACTGTTTTTT. Translated: CASSKGGEKLFF.